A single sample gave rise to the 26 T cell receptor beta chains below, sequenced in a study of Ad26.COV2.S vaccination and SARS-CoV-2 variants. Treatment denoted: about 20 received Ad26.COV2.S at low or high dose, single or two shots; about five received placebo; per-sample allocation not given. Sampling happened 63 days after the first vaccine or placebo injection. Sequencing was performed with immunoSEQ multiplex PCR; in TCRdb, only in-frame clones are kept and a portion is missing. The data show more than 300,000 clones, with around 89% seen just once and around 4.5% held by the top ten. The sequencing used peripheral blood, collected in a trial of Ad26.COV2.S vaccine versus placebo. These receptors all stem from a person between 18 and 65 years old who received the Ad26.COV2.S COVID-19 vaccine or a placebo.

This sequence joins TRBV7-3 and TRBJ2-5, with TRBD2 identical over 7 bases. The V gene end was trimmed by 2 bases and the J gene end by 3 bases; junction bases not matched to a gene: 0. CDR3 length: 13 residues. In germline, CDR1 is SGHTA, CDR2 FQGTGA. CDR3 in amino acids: CASSLGTKETQYF. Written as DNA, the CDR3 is TGTGCCAGCAGCTTAGGGACTAAAGAGACCCAGTACTTC.

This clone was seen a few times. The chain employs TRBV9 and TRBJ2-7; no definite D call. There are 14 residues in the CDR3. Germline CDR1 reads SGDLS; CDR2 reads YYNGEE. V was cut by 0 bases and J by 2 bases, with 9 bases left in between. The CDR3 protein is CASSVGTRTYEQYF. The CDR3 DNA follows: TGTGCCAGCAGCGTAGGGACGCGAACCTACGAGCAGTACTTC.

The CDR3 bases are TGTGCCAGCAGCCAATCTGCCTCCGGGCACTCCTTCTACAATGAGCAGTTCTTC. Protein product: CASSQSASGHSFYNEQFF. The gene calls are TRBV14 and TRBJ2-1; no definite D call. Germline CDR1 and CDR2: SGHDN and FVKESK. The ends were cut back, 2 bases at V and 3 bases at J, with 20 bases in the middle. The CDR3 has 18 amino acids.

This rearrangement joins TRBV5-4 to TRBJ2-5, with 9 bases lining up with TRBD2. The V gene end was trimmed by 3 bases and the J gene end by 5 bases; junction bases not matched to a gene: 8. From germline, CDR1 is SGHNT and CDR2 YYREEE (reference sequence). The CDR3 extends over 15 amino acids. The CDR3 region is CASSWMGAGGETQYF. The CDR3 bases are TGTGCCAGCAGCTGGATGGGGGCGGGAGGGGAGACCCAGTACTTC. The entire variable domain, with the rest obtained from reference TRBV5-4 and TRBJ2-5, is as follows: ETGVTQSPTHLIKTRGQQVTLRCSSQSGHNTVSWYQQALGQGPQFIFQYYREEENGRGNFPPRFSGLQFPNYSSELNVNALELDDSALYLCASSWMGAGGETQYFGPGTRLLVL.

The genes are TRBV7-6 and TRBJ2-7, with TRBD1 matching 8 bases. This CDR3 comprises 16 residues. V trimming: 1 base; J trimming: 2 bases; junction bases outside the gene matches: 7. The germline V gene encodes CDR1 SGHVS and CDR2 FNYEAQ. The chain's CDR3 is CASSLGPGGRAYEQYF. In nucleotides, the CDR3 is TGTGCCAGCAGCTTAGGACCAGGGGGCAGGGCCTACGAGCAGTACTTC.

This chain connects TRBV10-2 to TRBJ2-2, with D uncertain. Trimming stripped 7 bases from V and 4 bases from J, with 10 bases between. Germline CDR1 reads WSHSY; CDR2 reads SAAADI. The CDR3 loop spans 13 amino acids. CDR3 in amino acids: CASKSPGTGELFF. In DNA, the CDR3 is TGCGCCAGCAAGTCGCCGGGCACCGGGGAGCTGTTTTTT.

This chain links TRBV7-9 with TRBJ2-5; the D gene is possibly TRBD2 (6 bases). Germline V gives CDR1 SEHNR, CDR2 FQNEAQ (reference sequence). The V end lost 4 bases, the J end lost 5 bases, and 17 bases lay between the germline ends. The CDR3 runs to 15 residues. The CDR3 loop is CASSSADGEAETQYF. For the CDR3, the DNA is TGTGCCAGCAGCTCCGCAGACGGGGAGGCGGAGACCCAGTACTTC. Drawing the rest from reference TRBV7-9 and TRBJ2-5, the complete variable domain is DTGVSQNPRHKITKRGQNVTFRCDPISEHNRLYWYRQTLGQGPEFLTYFQNEAQLEKSRLLSDRFSAERPKGSFSTLEIQRTEQGDSAMYLCASSSADGEAETQYFGPGTRLLVL.

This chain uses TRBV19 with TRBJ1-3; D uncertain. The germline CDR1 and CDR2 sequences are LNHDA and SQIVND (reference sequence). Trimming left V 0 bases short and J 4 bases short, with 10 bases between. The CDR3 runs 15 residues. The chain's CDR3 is CASSIEGSSGNTIYF. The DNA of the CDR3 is TGTGCCAGTAGTATAGAGGGATCCTCCGGAAACACCATATATTTT.

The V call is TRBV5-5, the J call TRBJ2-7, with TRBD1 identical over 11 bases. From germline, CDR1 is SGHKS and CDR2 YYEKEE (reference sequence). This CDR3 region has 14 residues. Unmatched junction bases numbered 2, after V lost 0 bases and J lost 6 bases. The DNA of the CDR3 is TGTGCCAGCAGCTTGGGGACAGGGGGCGGCGAGCAGTACTTC. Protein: CASSLGTGGGEQYF.

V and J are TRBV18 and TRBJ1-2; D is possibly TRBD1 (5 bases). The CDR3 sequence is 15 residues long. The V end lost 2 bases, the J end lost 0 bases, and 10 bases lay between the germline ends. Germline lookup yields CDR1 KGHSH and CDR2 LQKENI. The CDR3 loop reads CASSPAGRANYGYTF. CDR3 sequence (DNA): TGTGCCAGCTCACCAGCAGGGCGTGCTAACTATGGCTACACCTTC.

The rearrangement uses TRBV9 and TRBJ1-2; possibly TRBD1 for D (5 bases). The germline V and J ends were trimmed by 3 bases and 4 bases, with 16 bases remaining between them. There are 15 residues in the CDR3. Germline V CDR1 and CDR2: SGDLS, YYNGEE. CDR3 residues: CASSGESRGFYGYTF. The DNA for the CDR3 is TGTGCCAGCAGCGGAGAGTCGAGGGGTTTCTATGGCTACACCTTC.

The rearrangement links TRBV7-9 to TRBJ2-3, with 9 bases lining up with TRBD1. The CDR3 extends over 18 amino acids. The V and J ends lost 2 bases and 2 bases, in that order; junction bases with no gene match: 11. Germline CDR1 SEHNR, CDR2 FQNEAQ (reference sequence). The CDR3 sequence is CASSLRLGTGRTTDTQYF. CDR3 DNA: TGTGCCAGCAGCTTAAGGTTAGGGACAGGGAGAACCACAGATACGCAGTATTTT. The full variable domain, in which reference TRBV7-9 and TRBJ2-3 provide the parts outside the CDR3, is DTGVSQNPRHKITKRGQNVTFRCDPISEHNRLYWYRQTLGQGPEFLTYFQNEAQLEKSRLLSDRFSAERPKGSFSTLEIQRTEQGDSAMYLCASSLRLGTGRTTDTQYFGPGTRLTVL.

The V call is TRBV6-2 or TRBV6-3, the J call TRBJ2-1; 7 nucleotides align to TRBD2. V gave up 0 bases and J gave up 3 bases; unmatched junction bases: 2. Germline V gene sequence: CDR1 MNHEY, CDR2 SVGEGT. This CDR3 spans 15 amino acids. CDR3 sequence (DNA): TGTGCCAGCAGTTACTCGGGGGGGGGCTACAATGAGCAGTTCTTC. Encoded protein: CASSYSGGGYNEQFF.

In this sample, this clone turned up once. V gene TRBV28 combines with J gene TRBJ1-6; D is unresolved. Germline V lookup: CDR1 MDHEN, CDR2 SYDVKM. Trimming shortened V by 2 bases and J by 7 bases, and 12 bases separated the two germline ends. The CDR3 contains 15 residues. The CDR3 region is CASSLRSVGNSPLHF. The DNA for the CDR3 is TGTGCCAGCAGTTTAAGGAGTGTGGGGAATTCACCCCTCCACTTT.

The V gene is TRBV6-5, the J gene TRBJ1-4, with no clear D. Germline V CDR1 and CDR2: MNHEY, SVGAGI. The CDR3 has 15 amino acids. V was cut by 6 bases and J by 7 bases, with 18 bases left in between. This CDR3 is CASRGSGQWREKLFF. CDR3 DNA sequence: TGTGCCAGCAGGGGAAGCGGTCAGTGGCGTGAAAAACTGTTTTTT.

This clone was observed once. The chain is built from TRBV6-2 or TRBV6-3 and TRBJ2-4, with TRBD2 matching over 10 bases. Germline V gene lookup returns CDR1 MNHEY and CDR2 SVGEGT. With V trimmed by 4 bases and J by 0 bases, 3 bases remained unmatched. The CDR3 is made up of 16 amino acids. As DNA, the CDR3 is TGTGCCAGCAGTTCGAGACTAGCGGGAGCCAAAAACATTCAGTACTTC. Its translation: CASSSRLAGAKNIQYF.

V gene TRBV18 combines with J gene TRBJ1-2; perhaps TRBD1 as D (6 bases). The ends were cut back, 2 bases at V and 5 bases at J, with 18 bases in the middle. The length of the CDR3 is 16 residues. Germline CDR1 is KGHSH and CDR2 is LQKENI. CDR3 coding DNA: TGTGCCAGCTCACCAACGAGGGGGGCGCGGGTGTATGGCTACACCTTC. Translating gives CASSPTRGARVYGYTF.

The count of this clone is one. DNA for the CDR3: TGTGCCAGCAGTTCGGACAGGCCACTTTATGGCTACACCTTC. This sequence encodes CASSSDRPLYGYTF. The chain couples TRBV6-6 to TRBJ1-2; the match to TRBD1 covers 7 bases. The CDR3 length is 14 residues. Germline CDR1 and CDR2: MNHNY and SVGAGI (reference sequence). The V and J ends lost 4 bases and 5 bases, in that order; junction bases with no gene match: 7.

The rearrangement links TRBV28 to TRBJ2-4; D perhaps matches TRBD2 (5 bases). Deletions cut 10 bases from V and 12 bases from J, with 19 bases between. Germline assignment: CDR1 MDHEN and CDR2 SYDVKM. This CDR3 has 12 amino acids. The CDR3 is CATRTGPEGQYF. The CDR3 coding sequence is TGTGCCACCCGGACCGGGCCAGAGGGTCAGTACTTC.

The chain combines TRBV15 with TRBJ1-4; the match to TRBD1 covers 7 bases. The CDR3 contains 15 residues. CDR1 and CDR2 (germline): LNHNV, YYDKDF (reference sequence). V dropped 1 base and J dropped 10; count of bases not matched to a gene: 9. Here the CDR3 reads CATSRVVDRAVKLFF. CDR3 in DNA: TGTGCCACCAGCAGAGTGGTTGACAGGGCGGTAAAACTGTTTTTT.

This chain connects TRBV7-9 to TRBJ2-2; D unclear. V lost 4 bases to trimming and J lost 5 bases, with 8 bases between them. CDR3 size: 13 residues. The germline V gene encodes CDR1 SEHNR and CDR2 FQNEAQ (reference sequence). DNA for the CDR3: TGTGCCAGCAGCTCCTCGGTGACCGGGGAGCTGTTTTTT. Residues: CASSSSVTGELFF.

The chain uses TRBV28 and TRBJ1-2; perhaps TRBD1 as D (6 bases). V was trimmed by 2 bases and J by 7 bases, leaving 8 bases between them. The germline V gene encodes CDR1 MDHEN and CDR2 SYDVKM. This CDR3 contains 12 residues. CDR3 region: CASSLEGGGYTF. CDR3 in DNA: TGTGCCAGCAGTTTAGAGGGGGGTGGCTACACCTTC.

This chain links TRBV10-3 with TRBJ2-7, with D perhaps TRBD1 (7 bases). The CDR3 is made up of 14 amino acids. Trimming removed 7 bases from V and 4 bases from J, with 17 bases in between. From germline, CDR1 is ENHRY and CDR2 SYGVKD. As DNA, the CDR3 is TGTGCCATCAAAGGGGGCTGGGGGGAATACGAGCAGTACTTC. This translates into CAIKGGWGEYEQYF.

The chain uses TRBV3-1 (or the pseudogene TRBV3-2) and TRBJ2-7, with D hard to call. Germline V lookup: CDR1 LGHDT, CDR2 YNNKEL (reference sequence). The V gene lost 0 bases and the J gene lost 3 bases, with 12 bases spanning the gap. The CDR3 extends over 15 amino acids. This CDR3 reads CASSQDSGQFYEQYF. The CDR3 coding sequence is TGTGCCAGCAGCCAAGACAGTGGGCAATTCTACGAGCAGTACTTC.

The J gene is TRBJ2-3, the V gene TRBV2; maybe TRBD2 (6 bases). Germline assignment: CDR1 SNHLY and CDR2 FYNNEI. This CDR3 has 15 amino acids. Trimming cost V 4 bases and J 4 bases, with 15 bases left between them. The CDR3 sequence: CASSGGSSVADTQYF. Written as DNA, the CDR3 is TGTGCCAGCAGTGGGGGGTCTAGCGTGGCAGATACGCAGTATTTT.

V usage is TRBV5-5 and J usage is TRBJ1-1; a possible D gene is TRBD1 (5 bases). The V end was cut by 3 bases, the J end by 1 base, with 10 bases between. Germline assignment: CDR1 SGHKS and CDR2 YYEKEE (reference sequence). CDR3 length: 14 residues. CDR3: CASSSGRGNTEAFF. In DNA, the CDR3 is TGTGCCAGCAGCTCGGGACGGGGGAACACTGAAGCTTTCTTT.